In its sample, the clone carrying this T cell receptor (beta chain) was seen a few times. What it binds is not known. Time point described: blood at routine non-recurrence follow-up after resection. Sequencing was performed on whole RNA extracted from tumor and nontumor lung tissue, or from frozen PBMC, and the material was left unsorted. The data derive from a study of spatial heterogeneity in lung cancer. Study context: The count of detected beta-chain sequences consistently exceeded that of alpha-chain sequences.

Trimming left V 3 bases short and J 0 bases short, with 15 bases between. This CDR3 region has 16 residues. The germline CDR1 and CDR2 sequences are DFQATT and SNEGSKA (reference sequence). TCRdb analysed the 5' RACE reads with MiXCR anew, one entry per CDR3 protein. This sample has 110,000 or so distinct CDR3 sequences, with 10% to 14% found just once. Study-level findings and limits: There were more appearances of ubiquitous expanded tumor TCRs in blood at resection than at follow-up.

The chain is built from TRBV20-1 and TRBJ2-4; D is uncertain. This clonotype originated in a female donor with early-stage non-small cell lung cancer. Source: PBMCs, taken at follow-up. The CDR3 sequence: CSASGPLGIAKNIQYF. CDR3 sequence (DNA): TGCAGTGCTAGCGGTCCGCTGGGGATAGCCAAAAACATTCAGTACTTC.